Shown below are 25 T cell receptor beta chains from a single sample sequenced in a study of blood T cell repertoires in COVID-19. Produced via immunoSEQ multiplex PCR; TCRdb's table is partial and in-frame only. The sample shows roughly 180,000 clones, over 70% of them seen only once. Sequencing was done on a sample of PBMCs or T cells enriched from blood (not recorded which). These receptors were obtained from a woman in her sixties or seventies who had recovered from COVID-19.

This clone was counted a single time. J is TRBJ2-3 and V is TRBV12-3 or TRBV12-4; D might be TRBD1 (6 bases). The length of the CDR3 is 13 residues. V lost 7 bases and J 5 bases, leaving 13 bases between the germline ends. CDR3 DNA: TGTGCCAGCACTCCTCCGACAGGAGATACGCAGTATTTT. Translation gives CASTPPTGDTQYF.

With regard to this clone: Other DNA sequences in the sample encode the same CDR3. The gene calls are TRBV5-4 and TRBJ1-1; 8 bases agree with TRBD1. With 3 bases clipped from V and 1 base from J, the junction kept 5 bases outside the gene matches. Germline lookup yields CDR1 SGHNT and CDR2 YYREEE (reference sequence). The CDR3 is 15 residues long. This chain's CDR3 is CASSSGGTGNTEAFF. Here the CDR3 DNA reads TGTGCCAGCAGCTCCGGGGGGACAGGGAACACTGAAGCTTTCTTT. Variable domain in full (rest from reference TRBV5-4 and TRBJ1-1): ETGVTQSPTHLIKTRGQQVTLRCSSQSGHNTVSWYQQALGQGPQFIFQYYREEENGRGNFPPRFSGLQFPNYSSELNVNALELDDSALYLCASSSGGTGNTEAFFGQGTRLTVV.

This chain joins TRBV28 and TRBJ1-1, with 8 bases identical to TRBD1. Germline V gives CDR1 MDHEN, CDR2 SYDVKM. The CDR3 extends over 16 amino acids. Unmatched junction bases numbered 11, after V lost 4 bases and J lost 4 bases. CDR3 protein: CASSSTTQGAITEAFF. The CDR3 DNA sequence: TGTGCCAGCAGTTCCACCACTCAGGGGGCTATCACTGAAGCTTTCTTT.

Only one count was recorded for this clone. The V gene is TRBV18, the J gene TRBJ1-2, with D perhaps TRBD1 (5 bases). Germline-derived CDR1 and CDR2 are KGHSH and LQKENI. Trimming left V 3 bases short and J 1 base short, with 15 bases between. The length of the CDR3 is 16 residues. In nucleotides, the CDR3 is TGTGCCAGCTCACCGGTTGTCCAGGGCGGTAACTATGGCTACACCTTC. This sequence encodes CASSPVVQGGNYGYTF. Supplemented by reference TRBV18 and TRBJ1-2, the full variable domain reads NAGVMQNPRHLVRRRGQEARLRCSPMKGHSHVYWYRQLPEEGLKFMVYLQKENIIDESGMPKERFSAEFPKEGPSILRIQQVVRGDSAAYFCASSPVVQGGNYGYTFGSGTRLTVV.

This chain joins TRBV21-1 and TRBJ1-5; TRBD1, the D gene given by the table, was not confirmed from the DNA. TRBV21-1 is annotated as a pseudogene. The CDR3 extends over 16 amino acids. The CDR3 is CASSKRGQGISQPQHF. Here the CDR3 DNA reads TGTGCCAGCAGCAAAAGGGGACAGGGTATTAGTCAGCCCCAGCATTTT.

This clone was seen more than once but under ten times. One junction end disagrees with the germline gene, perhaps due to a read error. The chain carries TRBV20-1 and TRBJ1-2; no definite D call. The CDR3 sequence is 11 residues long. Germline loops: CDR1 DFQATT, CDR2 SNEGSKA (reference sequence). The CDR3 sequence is CSARDARAGAF. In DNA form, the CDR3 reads TGCAGTGCTAGAGATGCACGGGCGGGCGCCTTC.

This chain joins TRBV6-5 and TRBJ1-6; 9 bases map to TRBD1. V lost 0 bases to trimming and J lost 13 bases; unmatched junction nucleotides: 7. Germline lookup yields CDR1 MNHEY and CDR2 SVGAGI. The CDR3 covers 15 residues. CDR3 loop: CASSYSRDRAFPLHF. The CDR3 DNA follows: TGTGCCAGCAGTTACTCGAGGGACAGGGCGTTCCCCCTCCACTTT.

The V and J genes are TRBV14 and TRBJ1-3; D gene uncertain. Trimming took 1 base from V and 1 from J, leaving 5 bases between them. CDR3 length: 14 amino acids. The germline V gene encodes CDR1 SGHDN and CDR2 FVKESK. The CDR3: CASSQARSGNTIYF. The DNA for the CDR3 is TGTGCCAGCAGCCAAGCTAGATCTGGAAACACCATATATTTT.

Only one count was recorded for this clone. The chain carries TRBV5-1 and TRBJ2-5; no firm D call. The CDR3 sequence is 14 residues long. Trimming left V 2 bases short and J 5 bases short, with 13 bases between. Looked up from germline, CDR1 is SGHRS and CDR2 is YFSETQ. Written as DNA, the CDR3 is TGCGCCAGCAGCTTCGGAAGCCAGGCGGAGACCCAGTACTTC. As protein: CASSFGSQAETQYF. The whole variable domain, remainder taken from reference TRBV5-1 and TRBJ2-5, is KAGVTQTPRYLIKTRGQQVTLSCSPISGHRSVSWYQQTPGQGLQFLFEYFSETQRNKGNFPGRFSGRQFSNSRSEMNVSTLELGDSALYLCASSFGSQAETQYFGPGTRLLVL.

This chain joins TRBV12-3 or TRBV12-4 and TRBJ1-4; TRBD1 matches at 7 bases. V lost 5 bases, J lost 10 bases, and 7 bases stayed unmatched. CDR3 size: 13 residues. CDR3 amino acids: CASSKDRAAKLFF. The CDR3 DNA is TGTGCCAGCAGTAAAGACAGGGCAGCAAAACTGTTTTTT.

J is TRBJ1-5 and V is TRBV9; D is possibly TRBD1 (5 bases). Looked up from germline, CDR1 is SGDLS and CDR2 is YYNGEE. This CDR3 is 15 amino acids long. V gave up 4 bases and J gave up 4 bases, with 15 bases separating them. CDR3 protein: CASSFGGAGNQPQHF. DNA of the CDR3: TGTGCCAGCAGCTTTGGAGGGGCGGGGAATCAGCCCCAGCATTTT.

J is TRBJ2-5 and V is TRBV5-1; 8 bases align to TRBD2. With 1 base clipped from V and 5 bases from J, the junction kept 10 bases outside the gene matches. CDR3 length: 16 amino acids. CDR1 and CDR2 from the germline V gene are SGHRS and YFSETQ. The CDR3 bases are TGCGCCAGCAGCTTGAGTGCGGGGGGCGCATGGGAGACCCAGTACTTC. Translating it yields CASSLSAGGAWETQYF. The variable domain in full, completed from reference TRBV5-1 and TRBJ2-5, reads KAGVTQTPRYLIKTRGQQVTLSCSPISGHRSVSWYQQTPGQGLQFLFEYFSETQRNKGNFPGRFSGRQFSNSRSEMNVSTLELGDSALYLCASSLSAGGAWETQYFGPGTRLLVL.

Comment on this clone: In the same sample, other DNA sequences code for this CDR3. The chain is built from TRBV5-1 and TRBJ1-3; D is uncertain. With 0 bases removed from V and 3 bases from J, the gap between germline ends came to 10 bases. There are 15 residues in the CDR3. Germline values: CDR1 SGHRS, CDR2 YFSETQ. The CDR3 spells CASSLAAGGGNTIYF. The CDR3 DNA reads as TGCGCCAGCAGCTTGGCGGCAGGAGGTGGAAACACCATATATTTT.

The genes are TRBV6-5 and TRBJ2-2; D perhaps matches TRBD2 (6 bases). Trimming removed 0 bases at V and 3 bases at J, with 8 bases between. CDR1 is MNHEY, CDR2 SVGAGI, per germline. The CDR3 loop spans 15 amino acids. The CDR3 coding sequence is TGTGCCAGCAGTTACTCGTGGGGGGACACCGGGGAGCTGTTTTTT. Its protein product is CASSYSWGDTGELFF.

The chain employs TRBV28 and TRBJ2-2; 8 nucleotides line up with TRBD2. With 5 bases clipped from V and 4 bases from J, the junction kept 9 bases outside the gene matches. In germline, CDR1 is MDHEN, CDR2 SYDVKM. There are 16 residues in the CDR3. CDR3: CASSPLAGRLTGELFF. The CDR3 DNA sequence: TGTGCCAGCAGTCCTCTAGCGGGTCGTCTCACCGGGGAGCTGTTTTTT.

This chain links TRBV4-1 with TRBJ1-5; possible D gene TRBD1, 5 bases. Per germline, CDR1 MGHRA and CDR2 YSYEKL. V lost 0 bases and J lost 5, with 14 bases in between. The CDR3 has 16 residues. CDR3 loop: CASSQDLTGFHQPQHF. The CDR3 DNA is TGCGCCAGCAGCCAAGATCTCACAGGTTTTCATCAGCCCCAGCATTTT.

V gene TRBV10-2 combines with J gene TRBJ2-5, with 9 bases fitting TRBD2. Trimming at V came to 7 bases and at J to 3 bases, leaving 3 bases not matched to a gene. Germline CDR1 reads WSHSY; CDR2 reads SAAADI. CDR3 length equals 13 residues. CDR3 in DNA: TGCGCCAGCAATTTAGCGGGAGAAGAGACCCAGTACTTC. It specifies CASNLAGEETQYF.

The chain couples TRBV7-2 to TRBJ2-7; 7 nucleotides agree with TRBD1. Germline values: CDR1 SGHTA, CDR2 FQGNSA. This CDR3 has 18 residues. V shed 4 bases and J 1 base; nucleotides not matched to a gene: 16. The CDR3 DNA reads TGTGCCAGCAGCTCAGGGTTATCAGGGGGACATGCATCCTACGAGCAGTACTTC. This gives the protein CASSSGLSGGHASYEQYF.

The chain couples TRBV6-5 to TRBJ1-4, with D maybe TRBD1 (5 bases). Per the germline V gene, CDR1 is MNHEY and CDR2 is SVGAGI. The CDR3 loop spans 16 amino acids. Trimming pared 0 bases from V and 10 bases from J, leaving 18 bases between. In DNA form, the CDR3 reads TGTGCCAGCAGTTACTCGTATGTCCAGACAGCCCTAAAACTGTTTTTT. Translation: CASSYSYVQTALKLFF.

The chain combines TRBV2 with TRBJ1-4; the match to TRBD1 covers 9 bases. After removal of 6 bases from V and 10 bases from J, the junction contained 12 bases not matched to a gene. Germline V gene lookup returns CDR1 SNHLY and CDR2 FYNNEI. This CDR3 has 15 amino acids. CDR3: CASSNQQGAGGKLFF. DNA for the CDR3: TGTGCCAGCAGCAACCAACAGGGGGCTGGGGGAAAACTGTTTTTT.

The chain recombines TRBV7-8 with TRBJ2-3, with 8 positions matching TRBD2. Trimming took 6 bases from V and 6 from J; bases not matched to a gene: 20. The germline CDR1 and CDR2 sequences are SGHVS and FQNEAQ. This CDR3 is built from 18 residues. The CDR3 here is CASRKNPALAGSRDTQYF. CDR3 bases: TGTGCCAGCAGAAAGAACCCCGCCCTAGCGGGCTCACGGGATACGCAGTATTTT.

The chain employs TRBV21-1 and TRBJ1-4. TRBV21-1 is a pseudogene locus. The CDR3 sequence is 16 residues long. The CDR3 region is CASSKPPDGGNEKLFF. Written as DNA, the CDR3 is TGTGCCAGCAGCAAACCCCCGGACGGAGGAAATGAAAAACTGTTTTTT.

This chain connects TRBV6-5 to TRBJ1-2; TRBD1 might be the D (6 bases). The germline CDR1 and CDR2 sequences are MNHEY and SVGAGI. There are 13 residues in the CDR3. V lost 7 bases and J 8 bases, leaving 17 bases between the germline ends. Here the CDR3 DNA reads TGTGCCAGCACCGCCACAGGGTTGGTCGGCTACACCTTC. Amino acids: CASTATGLVGYTF.

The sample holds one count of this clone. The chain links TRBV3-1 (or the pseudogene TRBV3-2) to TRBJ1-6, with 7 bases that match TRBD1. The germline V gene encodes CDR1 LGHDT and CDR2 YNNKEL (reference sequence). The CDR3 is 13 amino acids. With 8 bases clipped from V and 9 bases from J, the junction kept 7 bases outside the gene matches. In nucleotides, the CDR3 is TGTGCCAGCCACAGGGGATTAGGTTCACCCCTCCACTTT. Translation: CASHRGLGSPLHF.

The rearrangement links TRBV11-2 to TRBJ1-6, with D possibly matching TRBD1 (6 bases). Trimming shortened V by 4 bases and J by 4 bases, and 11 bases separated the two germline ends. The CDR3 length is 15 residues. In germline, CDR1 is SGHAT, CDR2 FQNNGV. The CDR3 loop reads CASSWGGTYNSPLHF. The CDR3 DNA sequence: TGTGCCAGCAGCTGGGGGGGCACTTATAATTCACCCCTCCACTTT.